Included here is one T cell receptor (beta chain) sequence, with context. As yet, its antigen is unknown. Genomic DNA per cell subset filled all wells of several immunoSEQ plates. Repertoires were generated with immunoSEQ multiplex PCR, while TCRdb's copy carries only in-frame clones and drops some. Of 980,000 or so clones in the sample, less than 85% were seen once. These data belong to a study of shared clonotypes between healthy human individuals. Study-wide findings and caveats: Shared clonotypes across all four donors exceeded non-shared ones in generation probability.

This CDR3 comprises 15 residues. Trimming removed 0 bases at V and 7 bases at J, with 13 bases between. Germline V gives CDR1 SGHRS, CDR2 YFSETQ. The sample was memory CD4+ T cells sorted from blood. Subset defined: CD45RA-negative fraction. This sequence originates from a man aged 18 to 30 in good health. The genes are TRBV5-1 and TRBJ1-4; D may be TRBD1 (6 bases). As DNA, the CDR3 is TGCGCCAGCAGCTTGGGTCAGGGGATGGCTGAAAAACTGTTTTTT. Protein sequence: CASSLGQGMAEKLFF.